This entry lists 5 T cell receptor beta chains sequenced from one sample in a study of beta chain features in type 1 diabetes. Findings and caveats of the study: Significant though moderate, a shortening of TCRB CDR3s appeared in all four CD4+ subsets of Type 1 diabetes patients.

Sequenced material consisted of expressed TCRB transcripts (all of the isolated RNA was reverse transcribed). Sequenced by immunoSEQ multiplex PCR; TCRdb stores in-frame clones only, minus some. This table holds about 710,000 clones, over 12% found once. These receptors lack a known antigen. Sequencing input: naive CD4+ T cells from blood. The receptors stem from a man between 18 and 29 years old with type 1 diabetes.

This clone was recorded a few times. The rearrangement links TRBV29-1 to TRBJ1-1, with D perhaps matching TRBD1 (5 bases). The CDR3 totals 12 residues. Germline CDR1 reads SQVTM; CDR2 reads ANQGSEA. Trimming stripped 6 bases from V and 6 bases from J, with 14 bases between. The CDR3 here is CSVRDLRAEAFF. In DNA form, the CDR3 reads TGCAGCGTCCGGGACCTTCGCGCTGAAGCTTTCTTT.

This sequence joins TRBV6-1 and TRBJ2-7; 7 bases are shared with TRBD2. J lost 3 bases, V lost 7 bases, and 6 bases had no gene match. This CDR3 region has 13 residues. Germline assignment: CDR1 MNHNS and CDR2 SASEGT. The CDR3 DNA reads as TGTGCCAGCACACTAGCGACCGACTACGAGCAGTACTTC. Its protein is CASTLATDYEQYF.

The V call is TRBV6-5, the J call TRBJ2-7, with unresolved D. Trimming removed 0 bases from V and 2 bases from J, with 8 bases in between. This CDR3 spans 14 amino acids. The germline CDR1 and CDR2 sequences are MNHEY and SVGAGI. CDR3 nucleotides: TGTGCCAGCAGTTACTCTCCAGCTACCTACGAGCAGTACTTC. Translation gives CASSYSPATYEQYF.

The chain combines TRBV5-1 with TRBJ2-1; D remains ambiguous. Trimming cost V 3 bases and J 10 bases, with 14 bases left between them. Per germline, CDR1 SGHRS and CDR2 YFSETQ. The CDR3 runs to 13 residues. CDR3 bases: TGCGCCAGCAGCTCCAGACTCTCCATGGAGCAGTTCTTC. Amino acids: CASSSRLSMEQFF.

This clone occurred a few times. The genes are TRBV5-1 and TRBJ2-3, with 7 bases that match TRBD2. With V trimmed by 0 bases and J by 0 bases, 7 bases remained unmatched. Germline V gene data show CDR1 as SGHRS and CDR2 as YFSETQ. CDR3 length: 17 residues. The CDR3 sequence: CASSLGPPSGSTDTQYF. The CDR3 coding sequence is TGCGCCAGCAGCTTGGGTCCTCCTAGCGGCAGCACAGATACGCAGTATTTT.